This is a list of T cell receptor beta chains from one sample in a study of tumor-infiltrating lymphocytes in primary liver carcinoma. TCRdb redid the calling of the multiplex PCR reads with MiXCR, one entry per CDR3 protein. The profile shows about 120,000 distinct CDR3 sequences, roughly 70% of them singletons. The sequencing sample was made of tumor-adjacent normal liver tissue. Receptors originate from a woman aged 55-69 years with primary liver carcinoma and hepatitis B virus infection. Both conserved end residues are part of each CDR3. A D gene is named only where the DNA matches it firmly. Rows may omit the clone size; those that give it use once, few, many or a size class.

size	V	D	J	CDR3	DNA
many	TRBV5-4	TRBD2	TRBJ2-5	CASSLPRGGKSETQYF	TGTGCCAGCAGCTTGCCCCGGGGAGGGAAGTCAGAGACCCAGTACTTC
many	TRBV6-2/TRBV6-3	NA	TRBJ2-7	CASSYSFQQGQYF	TGTGCCAGCAGTTACTCTTTCCAACAAGGGCAGTACTTC
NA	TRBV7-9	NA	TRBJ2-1	CASNPQQGGAAYNEQFF	TGTGCCAGCAACCCCCAACAGGGGGGGGCGGCCTACAATGAGCAGTTCTTC
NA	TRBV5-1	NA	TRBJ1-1	CASSLVQSGTEAFF	TGCGCCAGCAGCTTGGTTCAGTCGGGCACTGAAGCTTTCTTT
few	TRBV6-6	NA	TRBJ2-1	CASNIGTTGYNEQFF	TGTGCCAGCAATATTGGGACAACCGGCTACAATGAGCAGTTCTTC
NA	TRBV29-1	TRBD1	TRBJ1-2	CNVAQGAEDGYTF	TGCAACGTTGCGCAGGGGGCAGAGGACGGCTACACCTTC
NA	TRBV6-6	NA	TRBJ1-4	CASSYGSVGEKLFF	TGTGCCAGCAGTTACGGGTCGGTGGGTGAAAAACTGTTTTTT
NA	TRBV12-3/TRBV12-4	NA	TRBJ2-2	CASSLEGSAGELFF	TGTGCCAGCAGTTTAGAGGGGAGTGCCGGGGAACTGTTTTTT
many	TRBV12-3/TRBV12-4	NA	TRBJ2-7	CASSLWGRKAYEQYF	TGTGCCAGCAGTTTATGGGGAAGAAAAGCCTACGAGCAGTACTTC
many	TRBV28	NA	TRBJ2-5	CASSLQRKTQYF	TGTGCCAGCAGTCTGCAGCGGAAGACCCAGTACTTC
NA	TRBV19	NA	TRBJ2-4	CASSMGTTKNIQYF	TGTGCCAGTAGTATGGGTACGACCAAAAACATTCAGTACTTC
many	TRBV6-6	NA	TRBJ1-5	CASRITGGFDQPQHF	TGTGCCAGCAGAATTACCGGGGGGTTCGATCAGCCCCAGCATTTT
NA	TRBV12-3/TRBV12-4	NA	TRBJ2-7	CTSSFKNEQYF	TGTACCAGCAGTTTCAAAAACGAGCAGTATTTC
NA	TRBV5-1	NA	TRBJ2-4	CASSSEERGNIQYF	TGTGCCAGCAGCTCAGAGGAACGGGGGAACATTCAGTACTTC
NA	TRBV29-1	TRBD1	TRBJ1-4	CRGMTGGNEKLFF	TGCAGAGGTATGACAGGGGGTAACGAAAAACTGTTTTTT
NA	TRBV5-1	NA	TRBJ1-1	CASSLGGRGLAQAFF	TGCGCCAGCAGCTTGGGAGGACGGGGATTGGCTCAAGCCTTCTTT
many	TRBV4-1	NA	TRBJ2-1	CASKWADEQFF	TGCGCCAGCAAGTGGGCCGACGAGCAGTTCTTC
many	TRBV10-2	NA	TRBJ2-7	CASGTEPSYEQYF	TGCGCCAGCGGGACTGAGCCATCCTACGAGCAGTACTTC
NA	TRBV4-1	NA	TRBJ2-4	CANSHVGSRRGAKNIQYF	TGCGCCAACAGCCATGTTGGATCCCGGAGGGGGGCCAAAAACATTCAGTACTTC
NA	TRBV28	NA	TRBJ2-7	CASSLSTGTFSHEQYF	TGTGCCAGCAGTTTATCAACGGGAACCTTCTCCCACGAGCAGTACTTC
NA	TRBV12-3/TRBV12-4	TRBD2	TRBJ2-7	CASRAAGGDYNEQYF	TGTGCCAGCAGGGCAGCGGGAGGGGACTACAATGAGCAGTACTTC
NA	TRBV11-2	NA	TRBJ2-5	CASSLVRGETQYF	TGTGCCAGCAGTTTAGTTAGGGGAGAGACTCAGTACTTC
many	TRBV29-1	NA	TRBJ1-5	CSVVVPSYQPQHF	TGCAGCGTTGTGGTCCCCTCATATCAGCCCCAGCATTTT
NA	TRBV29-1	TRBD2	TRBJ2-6	CSVFLRGAGGGANVLTF	TGCAGCGTATTCTTGCGGGGGGCTGGTGGCGGGGCCAACGTCCTGACTTTC
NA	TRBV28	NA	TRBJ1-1	CASSPGGAGTEAFF	TGTGCCAGCAGCCCGGGGGGCGCGGGCACTGAAGCTTTCTTT
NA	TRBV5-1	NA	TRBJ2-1	CASSFGGSFVVGPHNEQFF	TGCGCCAGCAGCTTCGGCGGGTCGTTTGTTGTAGGCCCCCACAATGAGCAGTTCTTC
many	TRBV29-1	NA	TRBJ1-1	CSVEGTGYEAFF	TGCAGCGTTGAAGGGACGGGGTATGAAGCTTTCTTT
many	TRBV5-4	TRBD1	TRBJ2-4	CASSPGTDQNIQYF	TGTGCCAGCAGCCCGGGGACAGACCAAAACATTCAGTACTTC
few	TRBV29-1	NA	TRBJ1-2	CSARRGSNYGYTF	TGCAGCGCCCGGAGAGGGAGTAACTATGGCTACACTTTC
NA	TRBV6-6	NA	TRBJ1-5	CVSSPRSYGGSNQPRHF	TGTGTCAGCAGTCCGAGAAGTTACGGAGGAAGCAATCAGCCCCGGCATTTT
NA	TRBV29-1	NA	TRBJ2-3	CSFKKAGTDTRYF	TGCAGCTTTAAGAAGGCGGGTACAGATACGCGGTATTTT
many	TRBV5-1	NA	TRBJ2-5	CASNSEIRKETQYF	TGCGCCAGCAACTCAGAGATAAGGAAAGAGACCCAGTACTTC